Following are 32 T cell receptor beta chains from one sample sequenced in a study of blood T cell repertoires in COVID-19. Measured with immunoSEQ multiplex PCR; TCRdb has only the in-frame clones, and not every one. The sample lists about 52,000 clones, over 85% occurring once. The sequenced material came from peripheral blood. Source of these receptors: a man older than 75 with active or convalescent COVID-19.

V and J are TRBV14 and TRBJ2-3, with 13 bases fitting TRBD2. The V and J ends lost 3 bases and 3 bases, in that order; junction bases with no gene match: 6. Germline CDR1 SGHDN, CDR2 FVKESK. The CDR3 is 17 residues long. The CDR3 region has the DNA TGTGCCAGCAGCCAGGGACTAGCGGGATATGGGACAGATACGCAGTATTTT. Amino acid sequence: CASSQGLAGYGTDTQYF. Filled out from reference TRBV14 and TRBJ2-3, the complete variable domain reads EAGVTQFPSHSVIEKGQTVTLRCDPISGHDNLYWYRRVMGKEIKFLLHFVKESKQDESGMPNNRFLAERTGGTYSTLKVQPAELEDSGVYFCASSQGLAGYGTDTQYFGPGTRLTVL.

This clone was seen a few times. The rearrangement uses TRBV5-4 and TRBJ2-7; tentatively, D is TRBD2 (5 bases). Per the germline V gene, CDR1 is SGHNT and CDR2 is YYREEE (reference sequence). The CDR3 is made up of 13 amino acids. V was shortened by 3 bases and J by 2 bases, with 9 bases between the two germline ends. CDR3 sequence reads: CASSSAGTYEQYF. CDR3 DNA: TGTGCCAGCAGCTCAGCCGGGACCTACGAGCAGTACTTC.

The J gene is TRBJ2-6, the V gene TRBV10-3; perhaps TRBD2 as D (6 bases). Germline assignment: CDR1 ENHRY and CDR2 SYGVKD. The CDR3 is made up of 17 amino acids. The ends were cut back, 10 bases at V and 4 bases at J, with 23 bases in the middle. Written as DNA, the CDR3 is TGTGCCACCCGCGAGGTCCTCTCGGGGGTCGGGGCCAACGTCCTGACTTTC. Translating gives CATREVLSGVGANVLTF.

This clone has only one observation. The chain has TRBV20-1 and TRBJ2-5; tentatively, D is TRBD2 (6 bases). In germline, CDR1 is DFQATT, CDR2 SNEGSKA (reference sequence). This CDR3 has 11 residues. Trimming shortened V by 8 bases and J by 5 bases, and 12 bases separated the two germline ends. The CDR3 sequence: CSLPSGETQYF. For the CDR3, the DNA is TGCAGTTTACCAAGCGGGGAGACCCAGTACTTC.

The gene calls are TRBV27 and TRBJ2-7; no reliable D call. The ends were cut back, 8 bases at V and 4 bases at J, with 9 bases in the middle. The CDR3 runs to 11 residues. Germline loops: CDR1 MNHEY, CDR2 SMNVEV (reference sequence). CDR3 loop: CASAGQYEQYF. CDR3 in DNA: TGTGCCAGCGCTGGTCAGTACGAGCAGTACTTC.

The rearrangement links TRBV5-1 to TRBJ1-5; D possibly corresponds to TRBD1 (6 bases). CDR1 and CDR2 from the germline V gene are SGHRS and YFSETQ. There are 16 residues in the CDR3. V lost 4 bases, J lost 3 bases, and 17 bases lay in between. The CDR3 bases are TGCGCCAGCAGCCCTGGCTGGGGGGGCCCCAATCAGCCCCAGCATTTT. Translation gives CASSPGWGGPNQPQHF.

V gene TRBV4-2 combines with J gene TRBJ1-3; a weak D match, TRBD1 (5 bases). Trimming removed 3 bases at V and 0 bases at J, with 18 bases between. The CDR3 sequence is 18 residues long. In germline, CDR1 is LGHNA, CDR2 YNFKEQ. CDR3: CASSHPSRGGSSGNTIYF. The CDR3 DNA follows: TGTGCCAGCAGCCATCCCTCTAGGGGCGGTAGCTCTGGAAACACCATATATTTT.

This clone was counted between two and nine times. The gene calls are TRBV12-3 or TRBV12-4 and TRBJ1-3; D gene ambiguous. V was clipped by 6 bases and J by 3 bases, with 3 bases between them. The CDR3 covers 11 residues. The CDR3 loop is CASSSGNTIYF. The CDR3 DNA follows: TGTGCCAGCAGCAGTGGAAACACCATATATTTT.

V is TRBV7-2 and J is TRBJ2-5; possible D gene TRBD2, 5 bases. V was trimmed by 5 bases and J by 2 bases, leaving 12 bases between them. The germline V gene encodes CDR1 SGHTA and CDR2 FQGNSA. The CDR3 is 14 residues long. In DNA, the CDR3 is TGTGCCAGCAGCCGGGGAGCGCGACAAGAGACCCAGTACTTC. This translates into CASSRGARQETQYF.

CDR3 residues: CASSYGGSRQETQYF. In DNA form, the CDR3 reads TGTGCCAGCAGTTATGGAGGGAGCCGGCAAGAGACCCAGTACTTC. The chain uses TRBV6-2 or TRBV6-3 and TRBJ2-5; tentative D call: TRBD2 (6 bases). Trimming stripped 3 bases from V and 2 bases from J, with 13 bases between. Looked up from germline, CDR1 is MNHEY and CDR2 is SVGEGT. CDR3 length: 15 amino acids.

The chain couples TRBV19 to TRBJ2-5; 8 bases are a match to TRBD2. Per the germline V gene, CDR1 is LNHDA and CDR2 is SQIVND (reference sequence). The CDR3 is 14 amino acids. With 4 bases clipped from V and 5 bases from J, the junction kept 6 bases outside the gene matches. CDR3 sequence: CASSTISGAETQYF. The CDR3 DNA is TGTGCCAGTAGTACTATTAGCGGGGCGGAGACCCAGTACTTC.

V and J are TRBV4-1 and TRBJ1-4; D might be TRBD1 (5 bases). Germline V CDR1 and CDR2: MGHRA, YSYEKL. V was pared by 0 bases and J by 0 bases, with 14 bases between. The CDR3 consists of 18 residues. The CDR3 here is CASSQERQGPATNEKLFF. CDR3 nucleotide sequence: TGCGCCAGCAGCCAAGAACGGCAGGGCCCTGCAACTAATGAAAAACTGTTTTTT.

DNA for the CDR3: TGTGCCAGCAGTTACTCTAGACTCACAGATACGCAGTATTTT. It yields the protein CASSYSRLTDTQYF. The chain recombines TRBV6-5 with TRBJ2-3; D remains unclear. The CDR3 loop spans 14 amino acids. Germline lookup yields CDR1 MNHEY and CDR2 SVGAGI. Deletions cut 0 bases from V and 2 bases from J, with 6 bases between.

The rearrangement joins TRBV5-1 to TRBJ2-3; a weak D match, TRBD1 (6 bases). CDR1 is SGHRS and CDR2 is YFSETQ in the germline V gene. Between the trimmed V and J ends, which lost 0 bases and 2 bases, there was a span of 7 bases. CDR3 length equals 14 residues. The CDR3, as DNA: TGCGCCAGCAGCTTGGGACAGGCCACAGATACGCAGTATTTT. This sequence encodes CASSLGQATDTQYF.

J is TRBJ2-7 and V is TRBV7-2; 10 bases align to TRBD2. The CDR3 runs to 15 residues. From germline, CDR1 is SGHTA and CDR2 FQGNSA. The trim removed 1 base at V and 4 bases at J, leaving 4 bases unmatched. The CDR3 is CASSLGPSGSYEQYF. In DNA, the CDR3 is TGTGCCAGCAGCTTAGGTCCTAGCGGGAGTTACGAGCAGTACTTC.

This clone occurred a few times. The limits of the CDR3 on the DNA are not certain, so only TCRdb's listed CDR3 is given. This rearrangement joins TRBV7-2 to TRBJ2-7; TRBD1 is taken as the D call from the table, unchecked against the DNA. The CDR3 sequence runs 16 residues, both termini included. Germline values: CDR1 SGHTA, CDR2 FQGNSA. CDR3 loop: CASSLGFGPGTYEQYF.

The chain employs TRBV6-4 and TRBJ2-1; 11 nucleotides align to TRBD2. V lost 4 bases and J lost 8; bases outside the gene matches: 7. The CDR3 contains 15 residues. Germline CDR1 reads MRHNA; CDR2 reads SNTAGT. CDR3 bases: TGTGCCAGCAGTGTGCTAGCGGGAGGTAATTATGAGCAGTTCTTC. Amino acids: CASSVLAGGNYEQFF.

This chain links TRBV9 with TRBJ1-3, with no clear D. The CDR3 has 14 residues. Germline V gene sequence: CDR1 SGDLS, CDR2 YYNGEE. V was trimmed by 2 bases and J by 0 bases, leaving 6 bases between them. This CDR3 reads CASSVAVSGNTIYF. In nucleotides, the CDR3 is TGTGCCAGCAGCGTGGCAGTCTCTGGAAACACCATATATTTT.

The chain has TRBV18 and TRBJ2-3; tentative D call: TRBD2 (7 bases). Germline V CDR1 and CDR2: KGHSH, LQKENI. V was shortened by 10 bases and J by 1 base, with 15 bases between the two germline ends. The CDR3 loop spans 14 amino acids. In DNA form, the CDR3 reads TGTGCCACCTTCCAAGGGGGGGGCACAGATACGCAGTATTTT. Residues: CATFQGGGTDTQYF.

V and J are TRBV19 and TRBJ1-1; 10 bases agree with TRBD1. This CDR3 contains 17 residues. V was clipped by 6 bases and J by 2 bases; unmatched bases: 12. Germline CDR1 reads LNHDA; CDR2 reads SQIVND (reference sequence). Here the CDR3 DNA reads TGTGCCAGTAGGACAGGGGGCCTCACAAAGGGCAACACTGAAGCTTTCTTT. Protein: CASRTGGLTKGNTEAFF.

This chain connects TRBV20-1 to TRBJ2-3; 8 bases align to TRBD1. CDR1 and CDR2 from the germline V gene are DFQATT and SNEGSKA (reference sequence). The ends lost 3 bases at V and 5 bases at J; junction bases unmatched: 4. The CDR3 has 13 amino acids. Here the CDR3 reads CSASQGAVDTQYF. In nucleotides, the CDR3 is TGCAGTGCTAGTCAGGGGGCTGTAGATACGCAGTATTTT.

The chain recombines TRBV14 with TRBJ1-2; D is uncertain. The V and J ends lost 2 bases and 4 bases respectively, with 20 bases between them. The V gene's germline CDR1 is SGHDN and CDR2 FVKESK. The CDR3 covers 17 residues. The CDR3 sequence: CASSQNWAAGIGYGYTF. The CDR3 nucleotides are TGTGCCAGCAGCCAAAACTGGGCGGCGGGTATCGGCTATGGCTACACCTTC.

The chain has TRBV5-1 and TRBJ2-1; TRBD2 agrees at 9 bases. V lost 4 bases and J lost 4; bases outside the gene matches: 9. CDR1 and CDR2 (germline): SGHRS, YFSETQ. There are 16 residues in the CDR3. The CDR3, as DNA: TGCGCCAGCAGCCTACGTATCCTAGCGGGGTACAATGAGCAGTTCTTC. It encodes CASSLRILAGYNEQFF.

This chain joins TRBV18 and TRBJ2-7; 9 positions match TRBD1. This CDR3 contains 15 residues. V gave up 3 bases and J gave up 5 bases; unmatched junction bases: 8. Per germline, CDR1 KGHSH and CDR2 LQKENI. The chain's CDR3 is CASSPGTGRSNEQYF. The CDR3 nucleotides read TGTGCCAGCTCACCGGGGACAGGGCGATCCAACGAGCAGTACTTC.

The chain carries TRBV28 and TRBJ1-3; D is unclear. The CDR3 loop spans 16 amino acids. Trimming took 4 bases from V and 4 from J, leaving 17 bases between them. Germline-derived CDR1 and CDR2 are MDHEN and SYDVKM. The CDR3 region is CASSSPTVNSGNTIYF. The CDR3 coding sequence is TGTGCCAGCAGTTCCCCAACGGTCAATTCAGGAAACACCATATATTTT.

The chain combines TRBV2 with TRBJ2-4; TRBD2 aligns across 9 bases. The CDR3 is 20 amino acids. CDR1 is SNHLY and CDR2 is FYNNEI in the germline V gene. V shed 5 bases and J 0 bases; nucleotides not matched to a gene: 17. CDR3 region: CASSRRGRGVVLGAKNIQYF. CDR3 nucleotides: TGTGCCAGCAGTCGGCGCGGGAGGGGAGTTGTGTTAGGAGCCAAAAACATTCAGTACTTC.

The chain links TRBV20-1 to TRBJ2-5; a weak D match, TRBD2 (6 bases). The CDR3 totals 13 residues. CDR1 is DFQATT, CDR2 SNEGSKA, per germline (reference sequence). The V end lost 3 bases, the J end lost 4 bases, and 12 bases lay between the germline ends. CDR3 coding DNA: TGCAGTGCTAGTGTGGGGGGTGTAGAGACCCAGTACTTC. Residues: CSASVGGVETQYF.

The chain couples TRBV4-3 to TRBJ1-6; 7 bases are a match to TRBD1. Losses at the gene ends were 1 base for V and 5 bases for J; bases not matched to a gene: 2. Germline-derived CDR1 and CDR2 are LGHNA and YSLEER. The CDR3 sequence is 15 residues long. CDR3: CASSQVTGNNSPLHF. For the CDR3, the DNA is TGCGCCAGCAGCCAAGTGACAGGGAATAATTCACCCCTCCACTTT.

V gene TRBV7-2 combines with J gene TRBJ1-1, with TRBD1 as a possible D gene (5 bases). CDR3 length: 13 residues. Germline V CDR1 and CDR2: SGHTA, FQGNSA. V lost 11 bases, J lost 0 bases, and 13 bases lay in between. In nucleotides, the CDR3 is TGTGCCGCATCGACAGTCATGAACACTGAAGCTTTCTTT. As protein: CAASTVMNTEAFF.

The genes are TRBV29-1 and TRBJ1-5, with 11 bases matching TRBD1. The J segment lost 8 bases and the V segment lost 6 bases, leaving 3 bases of the junction unmatched. This CDR3 has 12 residues. The germline V gene encodes CDR1 SQVTM and CDR2 ANQGSEA. As DNA, the CDR3 is TGCAGCGTGGGGGACAGGGGGGAGCCCCAGCATTTT. It encodes CSVGDRGEPQHF.

The CDR3: CAGTLGQTVFSYNEQFF. The DNA of the CDR3 is TGTGCCGGCACCCTTGGACAGACAGTGTTCTCCTACAATGAGCAGTTCTTC. The V call is TRBV30, the J call TRBJ2-1; TRBD1 might be the D (6 bases). Germline CDR1 is GTSNPN and CDR2 is SVGIG (reference sequence). The CDR3 covers 17 residues. V dropped 8 bases and J dropped 0 bases, with 23 bases sitting between them.

The V gene is TRBV9, the J gene TRBJ2-3; D is ambiguous. Per the germline V gene, CDR1 is SGDLS and CDR2 is YYNGEE. This CDR3 has 16 residues. V was trimmed by 4 bases and J by 1 base, leaving 16 bases between them. The CDR3 is CASSPPVSVGTDTQYF. The CDR3 DNA sequence: TGTGCCAGCAGCCCCCCCGTTTCGGTAGGCACAGATACGCAGTATTTT.